This TCR beta chain was recorded in a study of blood T cell repertoires in COVID-19. Across the whole study: Italy, Spain and the United States were the sources of the convalescent and acute COVID-19 samples. Sample material is recorded as cDNA or gDNA derived from T cells, B-cell-depleted T cells, or PBMCs.

Per the authors' pipeline: Estimated nucleated cell counts came from reference gene primer amplification. TCRdb's table, derived via immunoSEQ multiplex PCR, lists solely in-frame clones and lacks some. The V and J calls and clone size were taken over from that table, and D and trimming were inferred from the DNA. The data hold 250,000 or so clones, with under 85% observed a single time. Germline values: CDR1 SGHTA, CDR2 FQGNSA. The CDR3 length is 14 residues. The V gene lost 2 bases and the J gene lost 7 bases, with 12 bases spanning the gap. The sequence was collected from a man in his thirties or forties who had recovered from COVID-19. V is TRBV7-2 and J is TRBJ2-1, with D uncertain. The sample comprised peripheral blood. The CDR3 coding sequence is TGTGCCAGCAGCTTAAGCCTTCGGTCGAATGAGCAGTTCTTC. It translates to CASSLSLRSNEQFF.